These 15 T cell receptor beta chains were all obtained from the same sample, sequenced in a study of blood T cell repertoires in COVID-19. Here immunoSEQ multiplex PCR was the method, and the copy in TCRdb shows in-frame clones only, minus some. Found here are 50,000 to 70,000 clones, over 75% of them singletons; the top ten hold 14%. Sequenced sample: peripheral blood. All receptors come from a human donor with active COVID-19. The donor label of this sample is uncertain.

This sequence joins TRBV10-3 and TRBJ2-7; no reliable D call. Germline CDR1 and CDR2: ENHRY and SYGVKD. The CDR3 has 11 amino acids. The V end lost 2 bases, the J end lost 4 bases, and 3 bases lay between the germline ends. The CDR3 DNA reads TGTGCCATCAGTGAGGCGTACGAGCAGTACTTC. It is translated as CAISEAYEQYF.

The CDR3 sequence: CASSQPPGQGSYEQYF. CDR3 coding DNA: TGTGCCAGCAGCCAGCCACCGGGACAGGGATCCTACGAGCAGTACTTC. V is TRBV3-1 (or the pseudogene TRBV3-2) and J is TRBJ2-7, with 9 nucleotides matching TRBD1. Germline V CDR1 and CDR2: LGHDT, YNNKEL (reference sequence). CDR3 length equals 16 residues. The V segment lost 3 bases and the J segment 1 base; nucleotides outside the gene matches: 7.

This clone has a handful of counts. The chain recombines TRBV27 with TRBJ1-5, with unresolved D. V gave up 3 bases and J gave up 5 bases, with 8 bases separating them. This CDR3 has 13 residues. Germline lookup yields CDR1 MNHEY and CDR2 SMNVEV (reference sequence). The CDR3 region has the DNA TGTGCCAGCAGTTTTCACGGAGATCAGCCCCAGCATTTT. Amino acids: CASSFHGDQPQHF.

The chain recombines TRBV28 with TRBJ1-6; a possible D gene is TRBD1 (5 bases). The CDR3 consists of 15 residues. V lost 5 bases, J lost 8 bases, and 16 bases lay in between. Germline CDR1 reads MDHEN; CDR2 reads SYDVKM. The CDR3 loop is CASSRAREYDSPLHF. The CDR3 coding sequence is TGTGCCAGCAGTCGGGCCAGGGAATACGATTCACCCCTCCACTTT.

This sequence joins TRBV9 and TRBJ2-3, with 11 positions matching TRBD2. The germline V gene encodes CDR1 SGDLS and CDR2 YYNGEE. The V and J ends lost 3 bases and 4 bases, in that order; junction bases with no gene match: 10. CDR3 length: 17 residues. The CDR3 DNA reads TGTGCCAGCAGCGCCGGCCCCGGGACTAGCGGAGCAGATACGCAGTATTTT. This translates into CASSAGPGTSGADTQYF.

The rearrangement joins TRBV11-2 to TRBJ2-2; 10 nucleotides match TRBD1. CDR1 and CDR2 from the germline V gene are SGHAT and FQNNGV. Unmatched junction bases numbered 10, after V lost 5 bases and J lost 4 bases. The CDR3 has 17 residues. The CDR3 here is CASSLTSGQGSTGELFF. CDR3 coding DNA: TGTGCCAGCAGCCTCACGTCGGGACAGGGGAGCACCGGGGAGCTGTTTTTT.

The chain links TRBV5-4 to TRBJ1-3; the D gene is possibly TRBD1 (6 bases). The CDR3 has 15 amino acids. Trimming shortened V by 5 bases and J by 0 bases, and 12 bases separated the two germline ends. Germline V CDR1 and CDR2: SGHNT, YYREEE (reference sequence). In DNA form, the CDR3 reads TGTGCCAGCAGTCACCAGGGACACTCTGGAAACACCATATATTTT. Translating it yields CASSHQGHSGNTIYF.

The chain employs TRBV5-1 and TRBJ1-4; possibly TRBD1 for D (5 bases). Germline V gene lookup returns CDR1 SGHRS and CDR2 YFSETQ. The CDR3 consists of 13 residues. Trimming pared 4 bases from V and 6 bases from J, leaving 10 bases between. This CDR3 is CASSQGTDEKLFF. The DNA for the CDR3 is TGCGCCAGCAGCCAGGGAACGGATGAAAAACTGTTTTTT.

CDR3 coding DNA: TGTGCCAGCAGACTATTCCCGGGACAGGGGGAAGACAATGAGCAGTTCTTC. This encodes CASRLFPGQGEDNEQFF. The gene calls are TRBV7-9 and TRBJ2-1; TRBD1 matches at 11 bases. Germline trimming cut 6 bases from V and 5 bases from J; bases unmatched to any gene: 12. CDR3 length: 17 amino acids. CDR1 is SEHNR, CDR2 FQNEAQ, per germline (reference sequence).

The chain joins TRBV4-3 to TRBJ1-1, with D maybe TRBD1 (5 bases). Germline CDR1 is LGHNA and CDR2 is YSLEER. The CDR3 has 16 residues. Trimming pared 0 bases from V and 2 bases from J, leaving 13 bases between. CDR3 coding DNA: TGCGCCAGCAGCCAAGATGCTCGGACAATAAACACTGAAGCTTTCTTT. Translating it yields CASSQDARTINTEAFF.

This chain connects TRBV7-9 to TRBJ2-1; no clear D gene. Germline-derived CDR1 and CDR2 are SEHNR and FQNEAQ (reference sequence). The V end was cut by 5 bases, the J end by 7 bases, with 9 bases between. This CDR3 spans 12 amino acids. The CDR3 spells CASSVDLNEQFF. In DNA form, the CDR3 reads TGTGCCAGCAGCGTAGACTTAAATGAGCAGTTCTTC.

The chain has TRBV11-2 and TRBJ2-2; D might be TRBD2 (5 bases). CDR1 is SGHAT and CDR2 is FQNNGV in the germline V gene. V was trimmed by 1 base and J by 8 bases, leaving 8 bases between them. CDR3 length: 13 amino acids. The CDR3 sequence: CASSLGVAGELFF. CDR3 coding DNA: TGTGCCAGCAGCTTAGGGGTAGCGGGGGAGCTGTTTTTT.

The chain is built from TRBV7-8 and TRBJ2-3; D might be TRBD2 (6 bases). The CDR3 has 12 amino acids. The V end lost 5 bases, the J end lost 4 bases, and 7 bases lay between the germline ends. Germline V gene data show CDR1 as SGHVS and CDR2 as FQNEAQ. For the CDR3, the DNA is TGTGCCAGCAGCGGAGGGCCAGATACGCAGTATTTT. It yields the protein CASSGGPDTQYF.

The chain links TRBV9 to TRBJ1-1; D is ambiguous. The CDR3 has 14 residues. Trimming cost V 2 bases and J 0 bases, with 8 bases left between them. The germline gives CDR1 SGDLS, CDR2 YYNGEE. CDR3 sequence reads: CASSVSNMNTEAFF. In DNA form, the CDR3 reads TGTGCCAGCAGCGTCAGTAACATGAACACTGAAGCTTTCTTT.

V is TRBV19 and J is TRBJ2-1; perhaps TRBD2 as D (5 bases). Trimming removed 1 base from V and 5 bases from J, with 9 bases in between. The CDR3 sequence is 14 residues long. Germline values: CDR1 LNHDA, CDR2 SQIVND (reference sequence). Written as DNA, the CDR3 is TGTGCCAGTAGTATAGTGGCCGGGGACAATGAGCAGTTCTTC. Its protein is CASSIVAGDNEQFF. The full variable domain, in which reference TRBV19 and TRBJ2-1 provide the parts outside the CDR3, is DGGITQSPKYLFRKEGQNVTLSCEQNLNHDAMYWYRQDPGQGLRLIYYSQIVNDFQKGDIAEGYSVSREKKESFPLTVTSAQKNPTAFYLCASSIVAGDNEQFFGPGTRLTVL.